This T cell receptor beta chain came from a study of glioma-infiltrating T cells. Study outcomes and limitations: Non-neoplastic patients had below-expected tissue-blood divergence, while all gliomas exceeded expectation. CDR3 overlap between tissue and blood was very small.

Using RNA template, CDR3s of TCR alpha and beta were amplified with iRepertoire arm-PCR. One-step reverse transcription and amplification started from roughly 100-400 ng of tissue mRNA or PBMC total RNA. TCRdb reprocessed the multiplex PCR reads with MiXCR, giving one entry per CDR3 protein. The sample holds 150,000 to 200,000 distinct CDR3 sequences, more than 35% seen once. On this clonotype: As yet, its antigen is unknown. A read error may account for a junction end that differs from germline.

The material sequenced was glioma tissue, nonneoplastic brain tissue, or PBMCs (not recorded which). The TCR comes from a human donor with low-grade glioma or glioblastoma, undergoing nonglioma brain surgery, or in good health (not recorded which).

The CDR3 nucleotides read TGTGCCAGCAGTGTTGCAGCGGTAGCCAATCAGCAGTTCTTC. Its protein product is CASSVAAVANQQFF. V usage is TRBV6-4 and J usage is TRBJ2-1; the D gene is possibly TRBD2 (5 bases). Germline lookup yields CDR1 MRHNA and CDR2 SNTAGT. This CDR3 comprises 14 residues.